This T cell receptor beta chain is drawn from a study of a mutant IDH1 vaccine in newly diagnosed glioma. Repertoires were generated with immunoSEQ multiplex PCR, while TCRdb's copy carries only in-frame clones and drops some. The table shows 45,000 to 65,000 clones, with almost 65% occurring only once. The CDR3 extends over 14 amino acids. CDR1 and CDR2 (germline): MNHNY, SVGAGI (reference sequence). J was trimmed by 1 base and V by 6 bases; bases with no gene match: 3. Documented time point: week 47, end of study. All doses held 300 ug of mutant IDH1 20-mer peptide, with topical imiquimod. Worth noting for this clone: Its target is unknown.

The sequencing here drew on peripheral blood mononuclear cells (PBMCs), taken from a glioma patient whose treatment included an IDH1 peptide vaccine. This clonotype originated in a man aged 40-50 years with glioma. Some clones in this sample may be carry-over from other donors' samples. V and J are TRBV6-6 and TRBJ2-3, with 8 bases identical to TRBD2. For the CDR3, the DNA is TGTGCCAGCAGGCCAGCGGGGGGCACAGATACGCAGTATTTT. This sequence encodes CASRPAGGTDTQYF.